The 10 T cell receptor beta chains reported below all come from one sample, sequenced in a study of vaccination effects on CD4 cells after COVID-19. Their specific antigens are unknown. Within the ViraFEST assay, antigen-specific CD4+ T cells underwent expansion with viral peptide pools prior to sequencing. A roughly 11-day culture period preceded the isolation of CD4+ T cells. None of the vaccinated had previously contracted SARS-CoV-2, and their nucleocapsid antibodies tested negative. Repertoires were generated with immunoSEQ multiplex PCR, while TCRdb's copy carries only in-frame clones and drops some. The table lists tens of thousands of clones, about 79% of them singletons, with roughly a tenth in the top ten. The specimen comprised CD4+ T cells from PBMCs cultured with SARS-CoV-2 spike peptides, sampled before COVID-19 vaccination. All receptors derive from a human donor who received a COVID-19 vaccine.

The chain has TRBV10-3 and TRBJ2-5, with D perhaps matching TRBD1 or TRBD2 (5 bases each). CDR1 is ENHRY and CDR2 is SYGVKD in the germline V gene. The CDR3 has 13 residues. V was pared by 3 bases and J by 4 bases, with 9 bases between. The CDR3 spells CAISDGAGETQYF. The CDR3 DNA reads as TGTGCCATCAGTGACGGGGCGGGAGAGACCCAGTACTTC.

V usage is TRBV2 and J usage is TRBJ2-7, with 7 nucleotides matching TRBD1. This CDR3 comprises 14 residues. J lost 0 bases, V lost 6 bases, and 5 bases had no gene match. Germline CDR1 reads SNHLY; CDR2 reads FYNNEI. CDR3 sequence (DNA): TGTGCCAGCAGGGGGACAGATTACTCCTACGAGCAGTACGTC. Its protein product is CASRGTDYSYEQYV.

The chain carries TRBV7-6 and TRBJ2-7; weak D call: TRBD1 (5 bases). The CDR3 totals 13 residues. V was trimmed by 1 base and J by 5 bases, leaving 9 bases between them. Germline CDR1 is SGHVS and CDR2 is FNYEAQ. CDR3 DNA sequence: TGTGCCAGCAGCTTAGTTGCAGGGAACGAGCAGTACGTC. Translating gives CASSLVAGNEQYV.

The chain has TRBV7-6 and TRBJ2-5; 10 bases agree with TRBD2. Germline V CDR1 and CDR2: SGHVS, FNYEAQ. Trimming at V came to 5 bases and at J to 2 bases, leaving 20 bases not matched to a gene. The length of the CDR3 is 20 residues. The CDR3 DNA is TGTGCCAGCAGCGAGGACGGTTCAGCGGGGGGGCCTCTGAGGCAAGAGACCCAGTACTTC. Protein sequence: CASSEDGSAGGPLRQETQYF.

The chain combines TRBV19 with TRBJ2-5, with 7 bases identical to TRBD2. V lost 3 bases and J lost 5; bases outside the gene matches: 9. The CDR3 length is 15 residues. CDR1 is LNHDA, CDR2 SQIVND, per germline (reference sequence). CDR3 amino acids: CASSISSSGGETQYF. CDR3 in DNA: TGTGCCAGTAGTATTTCGTCTAGCGGTGGGGAGACCCAGTACTTC.

The V and J genes are TRBV13 and TRBJ2-3; weak D call: TRBD1 (6 bases). This CDR3 has 18 amino acids. The germline V gene has CDR1 PRHDT and CDR2 FYEKMQ (reference sequence). Trimming shortened V by 2 bases and J by 2 bases, and 20 bases separated the two germline ends. CDR3 DNA: TGTGCCAGCAGCTTAACAGGGCAGGGGTTTTTTTACACAGATACGCAGTATTTT. Translated, it gives CASSLTGQGFFYTDTQYF.

The chain couples TRBV15 to TRBJ2-5; D possibly corresponds to TRBD2 (6 bases). The V end was cut by 8 bases, the J end by 2 bases, with 12 bases between. The CDR3 totals 13 residues. Germline V gives CDR1 LNHNV, CDR2 YYDKDF (reference sequence). CDR3 protein: CATRSGGQETQYF. CDR3 nucleotides: TGTGCCACCCGGTCTGGGGGGCAAGAGACCCAGTACTTC.

The chain employs TRBV5-1 and TRBJ2-1; D might be TRBD1 or TRBD2, each matching 6 bases. Deletions cut 2 bases from V and 5 bases from J, with 23 bases between. Germline CDR1 is SGHRS and CDR2 is YFSETQ. The CDR3 runs to 18 residues. Here the CDR3 reads CASSFWQGRAGFHNEQFF. The CDR3 region has the DNA TGCGCCAGCAGCTTCTGGCAGGGGCGGGCGGGATTCCACAATGAGCAGTTCTTC.

The sample holds a few counts of this clone. This chain joins TRBV7-6 and TRBJ1-3, with 7 nucleotides matching TRBD1. CDR3 size: 16 residues. Germline lookup yields CDR1 SGHVS and CDR2 FNYEAQ. V was pared by 1 base and J by 4 bases, with 7 bases of the junction left unmatched. The CDR3 loop reads CASSLGVTGIGNTIYF. The CDR3 bases are TGTGCCAGCAGCTTAGGAGTGACAGGGATAGGAAACACCATATATTTT. The variable domain in full, with the rest retrieved from reference TRBV7-6 and TRBJ1-3, is GAGVSQSPRYKVTKRGQDVALRCDPISGHVSLYWYRQALGQGPEFLTYFNYEAQQDKSGLPNDRFSAERPEGSISTLTIQRTEQRDSAMYRCASSLGVTGIGNTIYFGEGSWLTVV.

CDR3 protein: CASSEGQGAGTDTQYF. The CDR3 DNA follows: TGTGCCAGCAGCGAGGGACAGGGGGCAGGCACAGATACGCAGTATTTT. The V call is TRBV7-7, the J call TRBJ2-3, with 12 nucleotides matching TRBD1. The CDR3 sequence is 16 residues long. With 5 bases clipped from V and 1 base from J, the junction kept 4 bases outside the gene matches. The V gene's germline CDR1 is SSHAT and CDR2 FNYEAQ (reference sequence).